This entry describes one T cell receptor beta chain. No cognate antigen has been identified for it. No much larger clonotype is one base removed from it; base qualities were not supplied. The library came from the immunoSEQ multiplex PCR assay. The study's processing was this. To diagnose cytomegalovirus status from the catalog of TCR beta chain sequences, a statistical classification framework was built. TCRdb mirrors the immuneACCESS table, restricted to in-frame sequences. Some clones are absent from its copies; in checked studies, under half trace to an unresolved V gene, and the reason for the others is unknown. V, J and clone size derive from that table, while D and trimming were established from the DNA sequence. This sample has about 49,000 clones in its table, and roughly nine tenths of those were observed once. The ten top clones hold around 1.4% of the sample. Separate from the approximately 700-subject first cohort, the validation cohort of 90 to 150 subjects was the group to which the donors belonged.

The sample originates from a study of cytomegalovirus exposure and HLA in healthy donors (dated by TCRdb to the late 2010s). For context, the study as a whole: The 700 or so repertoires of the first cohort and the roughly 110 validation repertoires were produced on the same platform, according to a later analysis. The study aimed to test whether cataloging public T cell receptors could reveal signatures of past pathogen exposure. Along with the approximately 700-subject first cohort, a separate validation cohort of over 90 different subjects was used. The study combined high-throughput TCR immunosequencing, statistical association of individual TCRs with disease status, and machine learning to predict cytomegalovirus infection status.

From the germline V gene, CDR1 is SGHNT and CDR2 is YENEEA. V is pared back by 6 bases and J by 4 bases, with 22 bases lying between the germline termini. The CDR3, cysteine through phenylalanine, is 16 amino acids long. The kept DNA is CDR3 alone, 48 bases in frame from the first base. General findings and caveats noted by the study authors: The authors suggested that the approach could potentially be generalized to other disease states and immunological phenotypes. Cytomegalovirus status was reported to be diagnosed by the classifier with high specificity and sensitivity in both the original and validation cohorts. The study gave a list of 150 to 200 TCR beta chains associated with cytomegalovirus. A later analysis had no HLA typing for the validation cohort, so co-occurrence there was scored across all 130 or so repertoires. A later analysis found that TCRs clustered in the first cohort also tended to co-occur in the 120 validation repertoires, with approximately 95% of cluster scores above 0. In vitro tests confirmed that a few of the cytomegalovirus-associated TCR beta chains recognize cytomegalovirus antigens. Most TCR sequences were seen in very few donors, while some public TCRs were found in many individuals.

The sequenced material came from PBMCs. The chain links TRBV11-3 with TRBJ2-7; perhaps TRBD2 is the D gene, with 5 bases matching. This sequence was found in a man younger than 30 in good health and CMV-seronegative. The CDR3 protein sequence reads: CASSSTRAPTPYEQYF. The base sequence is TGTGCCAGCAGTTCAACTAGGGCACCTACCCCTTACGAGCAGTACTTC.